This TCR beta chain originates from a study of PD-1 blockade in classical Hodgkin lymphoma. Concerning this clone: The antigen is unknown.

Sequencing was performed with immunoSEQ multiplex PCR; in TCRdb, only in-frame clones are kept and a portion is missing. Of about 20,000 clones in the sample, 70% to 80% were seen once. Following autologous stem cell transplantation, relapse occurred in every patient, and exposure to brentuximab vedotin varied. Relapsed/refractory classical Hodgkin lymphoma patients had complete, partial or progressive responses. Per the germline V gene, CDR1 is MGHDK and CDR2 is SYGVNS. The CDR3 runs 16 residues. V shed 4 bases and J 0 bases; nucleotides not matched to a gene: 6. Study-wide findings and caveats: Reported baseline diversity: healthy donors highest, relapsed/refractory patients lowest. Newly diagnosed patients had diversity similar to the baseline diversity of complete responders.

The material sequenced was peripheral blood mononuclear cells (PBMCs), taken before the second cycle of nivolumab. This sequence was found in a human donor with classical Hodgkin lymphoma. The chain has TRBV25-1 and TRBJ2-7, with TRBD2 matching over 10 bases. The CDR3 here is CASSGGLADFSYEQYF. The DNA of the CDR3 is TGTGCCAGCAGTGGCGGACTAGCGGACTTCTCCTACGAGCAGTACTTC.